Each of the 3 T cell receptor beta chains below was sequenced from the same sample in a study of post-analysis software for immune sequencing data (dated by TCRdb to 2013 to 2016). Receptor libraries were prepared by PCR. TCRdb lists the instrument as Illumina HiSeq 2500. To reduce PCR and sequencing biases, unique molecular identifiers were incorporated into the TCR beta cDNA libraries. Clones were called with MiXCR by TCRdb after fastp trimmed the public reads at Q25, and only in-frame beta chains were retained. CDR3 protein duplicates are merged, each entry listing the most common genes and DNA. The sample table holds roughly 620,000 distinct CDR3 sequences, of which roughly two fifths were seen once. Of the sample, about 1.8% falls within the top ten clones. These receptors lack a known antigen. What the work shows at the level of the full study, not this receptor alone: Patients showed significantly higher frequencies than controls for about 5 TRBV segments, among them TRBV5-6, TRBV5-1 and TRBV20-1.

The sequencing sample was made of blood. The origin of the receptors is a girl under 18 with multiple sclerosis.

Here the CDR3 reads CASSVGQGFGYTF. The CDR3 region has the DNA TGCGCCAGCAGTGTCGGACAGGGGTTTGGCTACACCTTC. The chain uses TRBV5-1 and TRBJ1-2; 9 bases fit TRBD1. J gave up 7 bases and V 5 bases, and 6 bases lay outside the gene matches. Germline CDR1 SGHRS, CDR2 YFSETQ. The CDR3 is made up of 13 amino acids.

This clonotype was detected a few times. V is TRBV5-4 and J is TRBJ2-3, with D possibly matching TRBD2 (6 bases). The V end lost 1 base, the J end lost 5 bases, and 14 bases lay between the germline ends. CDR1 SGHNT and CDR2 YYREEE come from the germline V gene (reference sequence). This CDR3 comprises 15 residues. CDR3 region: CASSLWGLGKDTQYF. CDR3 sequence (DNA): TGTGCCAGCAGCTTGTGGGGACTCGGAAAAGATACGCAGTATTTT.

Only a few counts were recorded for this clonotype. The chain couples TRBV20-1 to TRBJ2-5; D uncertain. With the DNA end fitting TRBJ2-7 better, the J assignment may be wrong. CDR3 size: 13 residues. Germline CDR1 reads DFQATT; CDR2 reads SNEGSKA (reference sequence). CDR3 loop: CSATGSETYEQYF. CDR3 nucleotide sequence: TGCAGTGCGACCGGGTCGGAGACCTACGAGCAGTACTTC.